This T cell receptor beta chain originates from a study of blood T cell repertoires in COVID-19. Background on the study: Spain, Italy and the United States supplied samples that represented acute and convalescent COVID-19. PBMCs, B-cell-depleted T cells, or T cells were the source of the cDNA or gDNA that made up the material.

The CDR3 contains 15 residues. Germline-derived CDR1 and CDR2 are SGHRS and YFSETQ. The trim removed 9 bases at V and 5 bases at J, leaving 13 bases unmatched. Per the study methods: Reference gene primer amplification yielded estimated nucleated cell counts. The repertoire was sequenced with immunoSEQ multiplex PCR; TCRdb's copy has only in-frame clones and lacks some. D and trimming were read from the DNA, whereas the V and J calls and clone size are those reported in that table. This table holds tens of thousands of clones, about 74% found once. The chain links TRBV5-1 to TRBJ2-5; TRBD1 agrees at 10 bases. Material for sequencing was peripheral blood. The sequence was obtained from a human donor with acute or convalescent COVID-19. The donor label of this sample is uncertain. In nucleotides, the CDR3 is TGCGCCACCTATGTTGGACAGGGGGGTTTGGAGACCCAGTACTTC. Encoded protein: CATYVGQGGLETQYF.